The 8 T cell receptor beta chains below come from one sample, sequenced in a study of cytomegalovirus exposure and HLA in healthy donors. It was with 60 Vbeta and 13 Jbeta primers that the PCR ran. Profiling relied on immunoSEQ multiplex PCR, and the TCRdb table lists in-frame clones only, not all of them. This repertoire shows about 120,000 clones, 60% to 85% found once; its top ten account for 3.4%. Sequencing used PBMCs. These receptors originate from a man aged 30 to 39 in good health and CMV-seronegative.

This clone was picked up a small number of times. V gene TRBV30 combines with J gene TRBJ1-4, with a weak D call TRBD1 (6 bases). V was trimmed by 8 bases and J by 3 bases, leaving 10 bases between them. The CDR3 loop spans 12 amino acids. Germline loops: CDR1 GTSNPN, CDR2 SVGIG (reference sequence). DNA for the CDR3: TGTGCCCTTGACAGGCCTAATGAAAAACTGTTTTTT. It is translated as CALDRPNEKLFF.

The rearrangement links TRBV6-5 to TRBJ2-3; D perhaps matches TRBD2 (6 bases). V gave up 3 bases and J gave up 2 bases, with 15 bases separating them. The CDR3 contains 16 residues. CDR1 MNHEY and CDR2 SVGAGI come from the germline V gene. CDR3 amino acids: CASSYSAGRTTDTQYF. CDR3 DNA sequence: TGTGCCAGCAGTTATTCGGCGGGACGGACCACAGATACGCAGTATTTT.

V usage is TRBV5-1 and J usage is TRBJ1-2; TRBD1 might be the D (6 bases). Germline V gene lookup returns CDR1 SGHRS and CDR2 YFSETQ. The CDR3 sequence is 15 residues long. The ends were cut back, 4 bases at V and 5 bases at J, with 18 bases in the middle. Here the CDR3 DNA reads TGCGCCAGCAGCGGCCTGACAGGATCAGGATATGGCTACACCTTC. Protein: CASSGLTGSGYGYTF.

DNA for the CDR3: TGTGCCAGCAGCTCCTGGGCCCAAACTGAAGCTTTCTTT. Encoded protein: CASSSWAQTEAFF. The J gene is TRBJ1-1, the V gene TRBV6-5; D gene ambiguous. Deletions cut 6 bases from V and 5 bases from J, with 13 bases between. This CDR3 has 13 residues. Germline V gene sequence: CDR1 MNHEY, CDR2 SVGAGI.

V gene TRBV5-4 combines with J gene TRBJ2-1; D is unresolved. There are 11 residues in the CDR3. The ends were cut back, 0 bases at V and 9 bases at J, with 4 bases in the middle. CDR1 and CDR2 from the germline V gene are SGHNT and YYREEE (reference sequence). The CDR3 reads CASSLGSEQFF. The CDR3 nucleotides are TGTGCCAGCAGCTTGGGTAGTGAGCAGTTCTTC.

The chain combines TRBV19 with TRBJ1-2, with 9 nucleotides matching TRBD1. The germline gives CDR1 LNHDA, CDR2 SQIVND (reference sequence). This CDR3 region has 15 residues. The J segment lost 4 bases and the V segment lost 7 bases, leaving 10 bases of the junction unmatched. This CDR3 reads CASTLTGGEAYGYTF. Here the CDR3 DNA reads TGTGCCAGTACCCTCACAGGGGGCGAGGCCTATGGCTACACCTTC.

CDR3 residues: CASSDPGGRSSPLHF. For the CDR3, the DNA is TGTGCCAGCAGTGACCCAGGGGGACGTAGTTCACCCCTCCACTTT. The chain couples TRBV2 to TRBJ1-6; 7 bases align to TRBD1. After removal of 3 bases from V and 9 bases from J, the junction contained 8 bases not matched to a gene. The CDR3 consists of 15 residues. CDR1 is SNHLY, CDR2 FYNNEI, per germline.

The rearrangement links TRBV19 to TRBJ2-3; possible D gene TRBD1, 6 bases. Trimming removed 10 bases at V and 0 bases at J, with 11 bases between. From germline, CDR1 is LNHDA and CDR2 SQIVND (reference sequence). This CDR3 has 13 amino acids. CDR3 sequence reads: CATQGTSTDTQYF. The CDR3 DNA reads as TGTGCCACTCAGGGGACCAGCACAGATACGCAGTATTTT.